The rows below give T cell receptor beta chains drawn from one sample of a study of OX40 agonist ivuxolimab in advanced cancers. The table came from immunoSEQ multiplex PCR; TCRdb's copy has only in-frame clones and leaves some out. The sample includes roughly 80,000 clones, over 85% of them seen just once. This material consisted of CD4+ or CD8+ T cells sorted from blood, taken in a trial of the OX40 agonist ivuxolimab. The receptors here all came from an adult with an advanced solid tumor such as melanoma, head and neck, liver or kidney cancer. Both conserved end residues are part of each CDR3. Fields, in order: D gene, V gene, J gene, clone size, CDR3 protein, CDR3 DNA. The D gene is left open where the match is weak. Expanded clones get a size class; other rows say once, few or many, or leave the size out.

.	TRBV11-2	TRBJ2-7	.	CASSLGTWDAVEQYF	TGTGCCAGCAGCTTAGGGACATGGGACGCCGTGGAGCAGTACTTC
.	TRBV7-2	TRBJ1-1	.	CASSARRALNTEAFF	TGTGCCAGCAGCGCACGGAGGGCCCTGAACACTGAAGCTTTCTTT
.	TRBV11-2	TRBJ2-7	.	CASSLASGREGYEQYF	TGTGCCAGCAGCTTAGCATCCGGGAGAGAAGGCTACGAGCAGTACTTC
.	TRBV7-9	TRBJ1-4	.	CASSLVVRETNEKLFF	TGTGCCAGCAGCTTAGTTGTAAGGGAAACTAATGAAAAACTGTTTTTT
.	TRBV5-4	TRBJ1-1	.	CASSLATENTEAFF	TGTGCCAGCAGCTTGGCCACAGAGAACACTGAAGCTTTCTTT
.	TRBV6-5	TRBJ1-1	.	CASSYWEDTEAFF	TGTGCCAGCAGTTACTGGGAGGACACTGAAGCTTTCTTT
.	TRBV7-9	TRBJ1-2	.	CASSAPGNNYGYTF	TGTGCCAGCAGCGCCCCGGGAAATAACTATGGCTACACCTTC
.	TRBV5-1	TRBJ1-2	.	CASSLDSHGTYGYTF	TGCGCCAGCAGCTTGGATTCTCACGGAACCTATGGCTACACCTTC
TRBD2	TRBV7-2	TRBJ2-7	.	CASSFSGTSYEQYF	TGTGCCAGCAGCTTCTCCGGGACTAGCTACGAGCAGTACTTC
.	TRBV18	TRBJ2-7	.	CASSPRVGGSYEQYF	TGTGCCAGCTCACCCCGGGTCGGAGGGTCCTACGAGCAGTACTTC
.	TRBV28	TRBJ1-2	.	CASSTPPNGYTF	TGTGCCAGCAGTACGCCACCTAATGGCTACACCTTC
.	TRBV15	TRBJ1-1	.	CATSRPTMGTPEAFF	TGTGCCACCAGCAGGCCAACTATGGGGACCCCTGAAGCTTTCTTT
.	TRBV28	TRBJ1-5	.	CASSLHYLGSLSSAQHF	TGTGCCAGCAGTTTACATTACCTGGGCAGTCTGAGTTCGGCCCAGCATTTT
TRBD2	TRBV5-1	TRBJ2-7	.	CASSLGAGGSSYEQYF	TGCGCCAGCAGCCTGGGAGCGGGAGGGAGCTCCTACGAGCAGTACTTC
.	TRBV30	TRBJ1-6	once	CAWSGGINNSPLHF	TGTGCCTGGAGTGGGGGGATTAATAATTCACCCCTCCACTTT
TRBD1	TRBV25-1	TRBJ1-1	.	CASSDPTGGDTEAFF	TGTGCCAGCAGTGACCCTACAGGGGGAGACACTGAAGCTTTCTTT